This TCR beta chain was profiled in a study of vaccination and CD4 T cells after COVID-19. Study in general: Median time from COVID diagnosis to post-COVID sampling was over 80 days (35 to 161).

The CDR3 is 15 amino acids. Germline V gives CDR1 SGHTA, CDR2 FQGNSA. V lost 3 bases, J lost 3 bases, and 14 bases lay in between. With the Oncomine TCR Beta short-read assay, DNA from cultured CD4+ T cells was sequenced. It was from cultured CD4+ T cells that genomic DNA was extracted. Via MiXCR, TCRdb re-called the PCR reads, giving one row per CDR3 protein. Here the sample spans roughly 20,000 distinct CDR3 sequences, 38% being singletons. As to this clonotype: Its target is not known.

Indicated treatment: approximately 9-day PBMC culture with coronavirus spike peptide pools or control peptides (ViraFEST assay). ViraFEST enlarged antigen-specific T cell populations with peptide pools and afterwards sequenced TCRs. The sequence came from a human donor who received a COVID-19 vaccine. The gene calls are TRBV7-2 and TRBJ1-1, with D possibly being TRBD1 (6 bases). This specimen consisted of CD4+ T cells from blood, cultured in vitro, obtained before SARS-CoV-2 vaccination. The CDR3: CASSLTGGSDTEAFF. CDR3 DNA: TGTGCCAGCAGCTTGACGGGGGGCTCGGACACTGAAGCTTTCTTT.